The 6 T cell receptor beta chains reported below all come from one sample, sequenced in a study of graft-versus-host responses after intestinal transplantation. Some clones are missing from TCRdb's copy, which holds only in-frame ones; the method was immunoSEQ multiplex PCR. This sample has about 88,000 clones, with about 94% found just once. Antigen specificity for these receptors is unknown. Material: unstimulated CD4+ T cells sorted from spleen or lymph node cells, obtained before transplant. The receptor set was obtained from a human donor who was the organ donor for an intestinal transplant.

The chain joins TRBV2 to TRBJ1-2; no definite D call. This CDR3 comprises 14 residues. Between the trimmed V and J ends, which lost 5 bases and 1 base, there was a span of 11 bases. Germline CDR1 and CDR2: SNHLY and FYNNEI. CDR3 sequence: CASSNQDRNYGYTF. Written as DNA, the CDR3 is TGTGCCAGCAGTAACCAAGACCGTAACTATGGCTACACCTTC.

The CDR3 DNA is TGTGCCAGCAGTTTATCAGGCTCTCTTCATCAGCCCCAGCATTTT. It is translated as CASSLSGSLHQPQHF. V and J are TRBV27 and TRBJ1-5, with D unresolved. The length of the CDR3 is 15 residues. Trimming removed 0 bases from V and 5 bases from J, with 11 bases in between. CDR1 is MNHEY, CDR2 SMNVEV, per germline (reference sequence).

On this clone itself: This specimen includes other DNA sequences encoding the same CDR3. V usage is TRBV6-1 and J usage is TRBJ2-7; maybe TRBD2 (5 bases). The CDR3 length is 12 residues. The germline V gene encodes CDR1 MNHNS and CDR2 SASEGT. V was cut by 6 bases and J by 3 bases, with 9 bases left in between. The CDR3 sequence is CASSVAGYEQYF. CDR3 sequence (DNA): TGTGCCAGCAGCGTCGCGGGCTACGAGCAGTACTTC.

This rearrangement joins TRBV9 to TRBJ1-2; D remains ambiguous. Per germline, CDR1 SGDLS and CDR2 YYNGEE. The V gene lost 0 bases and the J gene lost 5 bases, with 17 bases spanning the gap. This CDR3 has 16 residues. CDR3 DNA: TGTGCCAGCAGCGTAGCTTTCTCCCCCGCGGGATATGGCTACACCTTC. This sequence encodes CASSVAFSPAGYGYTF.

V is TRBV4-3 and J is TRBJ1-6, with 7 positions matching TRBD1. Germline-derived CDR1 and CDR2 are LGHNA and YSLEER. The CDR3 is made up of 17 amino acids. J lost 1 base, V lost 3 bases, and 6 bases had no gene match. The CDR3 sequence is CASSQGRQGSYNSPLHF. The DNA of the CDR3 is TGCGCCAGCAGCCAGGGGCGACAGGGTTCCTATAATTCACCCCTCCACTTT.

The V call is TRBV6-1, the J call TRBJ1-1; possible D gene TRBD1, 5 bases. The CDR3 runs 14 residues. Per germline, CDR1 MNHNS and CDR2 SASEGT. Trimming pared 5 bases from V and 4 bases from J, leaving 14 bases between. The DNA of the CDR3 is TGTGCCAGCAGTCGTGGGGCGCGTGCCACTGAAGCTTTCTTT. This gives the protein CASSRGARATEAFF.